This T cell receptor (beta chain) is drawn from a study of Graves' ophthalmopathy and Graves' hyperthyroidism. The V end was cut by 0 bases, the J end by 8 bases, with 24 bases between. Germline V CDR1 and CDR2: SQVTM, ANQGSEA. CDR3 length: 17 residues. Hyperthyroidism was new, under 2 months, in patients aged 18 to 65. This clonotype was seen a handful of times. RNA transcripts yielded amplified TCR beta CDR3 regions. The library came from an HTBI-primed first-round RT-PCR and a second-round multiplex PCR. Each CDR3 protein gets one entry after TCRdb re-called the multiplex PCR reads with MiXCR. The table records tens of thousands of distinct CDR3 sequences, nearly 50% of them present only once.

This TCR came from an adult woman with stable Graves' hyperthyroidism. This chain connects TRBV29-1 to TRBJ2-3; D may be TRBD2 (5 bases). The sequencing sample was made of peripheral blood. The CDR3 reads CSVEDGAQNYHGGTQYF. In nucleotides, the CDR3 is TGCAGCGTTGAAGATGGCGCTCAAAACTACCACGGAGGTACGCAGTATTTT.